The T cell receptor (beta chain) described here comes from a study of shared clonotypes between healthy human individuals. Donors were healthy HIV-negative adults without recent acute infections or vaccinations. TCRdb's copy holds only in-frame clones and misses some; the assay was immunoSEQ multiplex PCR. Of about 490,000 clones in the sample, over 65% are singletons; the top ten hold 10% to 15%. CDR3 length equals 14 residues. The V gene's germline CDR1 is SGDLS and CDR2 YYNGEE. The V end lost 4 bases, the J end lost 6 bases, and 17 bases lay between the germline ends. Sequences were obtained from PBMCs. The sequence was obtained from a woman aged 35 to 49 in good health. Some clones in this sample may be carry-over from other donors' samples. The V call is TRBV9, the J call TRBJ2-7; unclear D gene. For the CDR3, the DNA is TGTGCCAGCAGCTTCAGTTCGCGAATGGGCGAGCAGTACTTC. Translated: CASSFSSRMGEQYF.